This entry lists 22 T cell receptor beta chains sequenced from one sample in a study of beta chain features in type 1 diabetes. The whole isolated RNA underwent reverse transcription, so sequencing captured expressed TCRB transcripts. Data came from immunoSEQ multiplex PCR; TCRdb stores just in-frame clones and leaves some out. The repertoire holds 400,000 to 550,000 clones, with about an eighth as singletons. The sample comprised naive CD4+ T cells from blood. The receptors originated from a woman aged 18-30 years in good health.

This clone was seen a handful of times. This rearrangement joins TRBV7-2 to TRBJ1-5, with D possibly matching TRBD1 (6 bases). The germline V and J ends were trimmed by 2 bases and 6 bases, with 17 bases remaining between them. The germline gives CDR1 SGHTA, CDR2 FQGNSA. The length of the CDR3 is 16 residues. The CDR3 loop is CASSLLRTGNGQPQHF. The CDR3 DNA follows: TGTGCCAGCAGCTTACTAAGAACAGGGAATGGTCAGCCCCAGCATTTT.

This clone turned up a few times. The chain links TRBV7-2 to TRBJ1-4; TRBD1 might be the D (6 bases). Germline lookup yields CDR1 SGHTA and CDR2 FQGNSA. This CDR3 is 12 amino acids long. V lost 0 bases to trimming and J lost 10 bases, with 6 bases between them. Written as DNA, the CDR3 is TGTGCCAGCAGCTTAGCCAGGGGAAAACTGTTTTTT. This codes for CASSLARGKLFF.

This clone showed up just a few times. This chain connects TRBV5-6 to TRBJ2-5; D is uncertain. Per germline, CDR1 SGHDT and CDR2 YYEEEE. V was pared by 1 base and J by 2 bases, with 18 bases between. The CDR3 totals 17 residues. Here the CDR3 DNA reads TGTGCCAGCAGCTTGAGAACTACGATTATACTACAAGAGACCCAGTACTTC. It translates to CASSLRTTIILQETQYF.

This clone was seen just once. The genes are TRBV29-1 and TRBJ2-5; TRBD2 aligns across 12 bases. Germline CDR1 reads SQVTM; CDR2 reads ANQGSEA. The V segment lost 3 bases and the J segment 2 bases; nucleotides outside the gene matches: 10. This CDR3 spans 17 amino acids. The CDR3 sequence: CSVDEGKTSGGQETQYF. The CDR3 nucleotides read TGCAGCGTTGATGAAGGGAAGACTAGCGGGGGACAAGAGACCCAGTACTTC. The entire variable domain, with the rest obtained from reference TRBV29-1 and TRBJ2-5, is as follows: SAVISQKPSRDICQRGTSLTIQCQVDSQVTMMFWYRQQPGQSLTLIATANQGSEATYESGFVIDKFPISRPNLTFSTLTVSNMSPEDSSIYLCSVDEGKTSGGQETQYFGPGTRLLVL.

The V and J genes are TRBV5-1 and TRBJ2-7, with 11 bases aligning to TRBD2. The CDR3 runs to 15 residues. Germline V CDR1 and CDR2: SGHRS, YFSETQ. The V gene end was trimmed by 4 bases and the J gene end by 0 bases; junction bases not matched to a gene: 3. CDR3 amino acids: CASSETSGNSYEQYV. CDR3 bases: TGCGCCAGCAGCGAGACTAGCGGGAACTCCTACGAGCAGTACGTC.

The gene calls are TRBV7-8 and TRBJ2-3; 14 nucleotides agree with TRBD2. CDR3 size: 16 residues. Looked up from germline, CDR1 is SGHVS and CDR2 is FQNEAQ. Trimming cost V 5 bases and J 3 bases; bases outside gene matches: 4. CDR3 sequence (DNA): TGTGCCAGCAGCCCAGGACTAGCGGGGGGAACAGATACGCAGTATTTT. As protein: CASSPGLAGGTDTQYF.

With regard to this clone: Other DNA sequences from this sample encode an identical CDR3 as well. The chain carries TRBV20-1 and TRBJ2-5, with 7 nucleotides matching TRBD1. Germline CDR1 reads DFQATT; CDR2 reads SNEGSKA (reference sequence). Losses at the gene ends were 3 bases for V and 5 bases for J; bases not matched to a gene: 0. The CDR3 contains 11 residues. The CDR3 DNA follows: TGCAGTGCTAGGACAGGGGAGACCCAGTACTTC. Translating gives CSARTGETQYF.

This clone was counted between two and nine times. The CDR3 is CASSLRRSGNTIYF. CDR3 DNA sequence: TGTGCCAGCAGCCTCCGCCGCTCTGGAAACACCATATATTTT. V and J are TRBV14 and TRBJ1-3; D is unclear. CDR1 is SGHDN and CDR2 is FVKESK in the germline V gene. CDR3 length equals 14 residues. The V gene lost 4 bases and the J gene lost 0 bases, with 7 bases spanning the gap.

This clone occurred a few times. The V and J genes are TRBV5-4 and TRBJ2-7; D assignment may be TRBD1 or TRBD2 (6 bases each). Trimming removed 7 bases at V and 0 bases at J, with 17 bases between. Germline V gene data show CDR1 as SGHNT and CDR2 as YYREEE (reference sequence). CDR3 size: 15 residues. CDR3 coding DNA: TGTGCCAGCGGTATTGGGGGGCGAAGCTCCTACGAGCAGTACGTC. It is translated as CASGIGGRSSYEQYV.

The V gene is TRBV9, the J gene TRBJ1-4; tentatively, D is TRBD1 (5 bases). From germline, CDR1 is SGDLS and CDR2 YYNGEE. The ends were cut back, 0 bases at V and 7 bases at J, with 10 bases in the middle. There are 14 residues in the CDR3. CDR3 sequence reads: CASSVGQGVEKLFF. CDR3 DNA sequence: TGTGCCAGCAGCGTAGGGCAGGGTGTTGAAAAACTGTTTTTT. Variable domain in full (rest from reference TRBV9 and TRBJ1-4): DSGVTQTPKHLITATGQRVTLRCSPRSGDLSVYWYQQSLDQGLQFLIQYYNGEERAKGNILERFSAQQFPDLHSELNLSSLELGDSALYFCASSVGQGVEKLFFGSGTQLSVL.

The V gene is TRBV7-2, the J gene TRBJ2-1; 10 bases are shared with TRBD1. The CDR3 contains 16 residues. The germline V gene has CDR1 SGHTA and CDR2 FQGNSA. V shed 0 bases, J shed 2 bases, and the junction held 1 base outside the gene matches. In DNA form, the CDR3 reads TGTGCCAGCAGCTTAGCTGGGACAGGGGCCTACAATGAGCAGTTCTTC. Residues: CASSLAGTGAYNEQFF.

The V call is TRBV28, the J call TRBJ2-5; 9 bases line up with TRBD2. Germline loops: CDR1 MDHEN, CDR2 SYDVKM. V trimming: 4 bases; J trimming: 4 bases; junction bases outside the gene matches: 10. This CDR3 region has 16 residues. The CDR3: CASSSHLAGVGETQYF. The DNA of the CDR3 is TGTGCCAGCAGTTCCCACTTAGCGGGAGTGGGAGAGACCCAGTACTTC.

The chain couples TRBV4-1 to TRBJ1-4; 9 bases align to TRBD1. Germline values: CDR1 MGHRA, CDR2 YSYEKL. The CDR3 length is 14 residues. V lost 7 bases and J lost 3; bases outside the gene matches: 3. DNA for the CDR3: TGCGCCAGCACTAGGACAGGGGCTAATGAAAAACTGTTTTTT. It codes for CASTRTGANEKLFF.

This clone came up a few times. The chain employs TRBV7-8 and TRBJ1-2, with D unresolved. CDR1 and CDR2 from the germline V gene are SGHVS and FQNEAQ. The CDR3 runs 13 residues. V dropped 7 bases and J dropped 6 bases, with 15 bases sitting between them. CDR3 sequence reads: CASTPSGFDGYTF. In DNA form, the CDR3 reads TGTGCCAGCACCCCTTCGGGGTTTGATGGCTACACCTTC.

In DNA, the CDR3 is TGTGCCAGCAGCGTAGGTGGGACAGGGGCACAAGAGACCCAGTACTTC. As protein: CASSVGGTGAQETQYF. This chain joins TRBV9 and TRBJ2-5; 10 bases align to TRBD1. Losses at the gene ends were 0 bases for V and 2 bases for J; bases not matched to a gene: 4. The CDR3 contains 16 residues. The V gene's germline CDR1 is SGDLS and CDR2 YYNGEE.

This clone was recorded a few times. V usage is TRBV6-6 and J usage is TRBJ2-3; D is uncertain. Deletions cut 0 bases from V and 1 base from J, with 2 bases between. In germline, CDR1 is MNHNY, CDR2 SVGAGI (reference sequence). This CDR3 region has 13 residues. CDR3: CASSYSGTDTQYF. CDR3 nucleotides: TGTGCCAGCAGTTACTCGGGCACAGATACGCAGTATTTT.

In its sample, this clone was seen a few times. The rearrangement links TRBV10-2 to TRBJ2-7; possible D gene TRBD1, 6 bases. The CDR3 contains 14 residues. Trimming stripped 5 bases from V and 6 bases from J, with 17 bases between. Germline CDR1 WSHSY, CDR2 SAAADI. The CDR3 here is CASSMDRSSGEQYV. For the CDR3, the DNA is TGCGCCAGCAGTATGGACAGATCGTCCGGCGAGCAGTACGTC.

The DNA of the CDR3 is TGTGCCACCACTTCGGGTCTGCGGTATGGCTACACCTTC. Residues: CATTSGLRYGYTF. The J gene is TRBJ1-2, the V gene TRBV15; D ambiguous. CDR3 length: 13 residues. Germline values: CDR1 LNHNV, CDR2 YYDKDF (reference sequence). Trimming took off 7 bases at V and 5 bases at J, with 14 bases between the two ends.

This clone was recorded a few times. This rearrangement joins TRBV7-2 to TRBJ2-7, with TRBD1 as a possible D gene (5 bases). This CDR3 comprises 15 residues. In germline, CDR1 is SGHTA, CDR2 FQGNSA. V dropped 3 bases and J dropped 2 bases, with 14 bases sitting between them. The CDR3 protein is CASSLKGSPPYEQYV. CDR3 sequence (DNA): TGTGCCAGCAGCTTGAAGGGGTCTCCTCCCTACGAGCAGTACGTC.

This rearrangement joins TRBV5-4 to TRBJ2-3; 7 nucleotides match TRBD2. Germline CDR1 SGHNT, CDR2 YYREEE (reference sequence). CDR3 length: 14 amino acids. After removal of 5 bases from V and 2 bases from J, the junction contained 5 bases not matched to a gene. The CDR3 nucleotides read TGTGCCAGCAGAAAGCGGGGATCCACAGATACGCAGTATTTT. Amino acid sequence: CASRKRGSTDTQYF.

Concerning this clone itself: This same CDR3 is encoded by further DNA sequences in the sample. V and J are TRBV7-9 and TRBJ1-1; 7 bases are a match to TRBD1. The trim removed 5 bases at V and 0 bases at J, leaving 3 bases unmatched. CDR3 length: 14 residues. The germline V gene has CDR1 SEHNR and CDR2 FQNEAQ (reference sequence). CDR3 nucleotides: TGTGCCAGCAGCCTGGGACAGCTGAACACTGAAGCTTTCTTT. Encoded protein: CASSLGQLNTEAFF.

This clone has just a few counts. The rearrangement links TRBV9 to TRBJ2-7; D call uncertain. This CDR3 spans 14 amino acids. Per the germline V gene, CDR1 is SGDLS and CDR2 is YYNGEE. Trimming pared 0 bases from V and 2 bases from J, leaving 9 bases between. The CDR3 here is CASSVDHGPYEQYF. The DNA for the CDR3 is TGTGCCAGCAGCGTAGATCACGGGCCCTACGAGCAGTACTTC.